This is a list of T cell receptor beta chains from one sample in a study of radiation and T cells in renal cell carcinoma. Only in-frame clones appear in the TCRdb table, and some are missing; sequencing was by immunoSEQ multiplex PCR. Of 15,000 to 20,000 clones listed, roughly 50% were seen once; the top ten hold approximately 40%. Sequencing was performed on tumor tissue, taken from a patient whose treatment included radiotherapy and nephrectomy. The receptor source for this set is a woman in her sixties with renal cell carcinoma. The CDR3 runs from the conserved cysteine through the conserved F or W. The order of the fields is CDR3 DNA, CDR3 protein, D gene, V gene, clone size, J gene. A D gene is named only where the DNA matches it firmly. The size field is filled for only some rows; it gives once, few, many or a size class.

cdr3_nt: TGCAGTGCTAGAGATCCAAGGGAGCAGTACTTC; cdr3_aa: CSARDPREQYF; d_call: NA; v_call: TRBV20-1; clone_size: NA; j_call: TRBJ2-7
cdr3_nt: TGTGCCAGCAGATTAACGACAGGGCGCGAAAAACTGTTTTTT; cdr3_aa: CASRLTTGREKLFF; d_call: TRBD1; v_call: TRBV6-6; clone_size: NA; j_call: TRBJ1-4
cdr3_nt: TGCGCCAGCAGCCAACTCGACAGCTATGGCTACACCTTC; cdr3_aa: CASSQLDSYGYTF; d_call: NA; v_call: TRBV4-1; clone_size: few; j_call: TRBJ1-2
cdr3_nt: TGTGCCAGCAGTCGAGGGGGGCCCAATCAGCCCCAGCATTTT; cdr3_aa: CASSRGGPNQPQHF; d_call: NA; v_call: TRBV6-1; clone_size: few; j_call: TRBJ1-5
cdr3_nt: TGTGCCAGTCTGGACAGGGTTGAGGCCGAAGCTTTCTTT; cdr3_aa: CASLDRVEAEAFF; d_call: TRBD1; v_call: TRBV19; clone_size: once; j_call: TRBJ1-1
cdr3_nt: TGTGCCACCAGCAGAGATTTGGGAATTGAGACCCAGTACTTC; cdr3_aa: CATSRDLGIETQYF; d_call: NA; v_call: TRBV15; clone_size: NA; j_call: TRBJ2-5
cdr3_nt: TGTGCCAGCAGCTTAGTTTCAGTCAGGGATACCGGGGAGCTGTTTTTT; cdr3_aa: CASSLVSVRDTGELFF; d_call: NA; v_call: TRBV7-6; clone_size: NA; j_call: TRBJ2-2
cdr3_nt: TGTGCCAGCAGCTTGGCCCGTGGCAGGGCCGGTTCTGGGACAAACACCATATATTTT; cdr3_aa: CASSLARGRAGSGTNTIYF; d_call: NA; v_call: TRBV5-6; clone_size: NA; j_call: TRBJ1-3
cdr3_nt: TGTGCCAGCAGTTTAATCCCCAGGGGCTTCAACGTCCTGACTTTC; cdr3_aa: CASSLIPRGFNVLTF; d_call: NA; v_call: TRBV27; clone_size: few; j_call: TRBJ2-6
cdr3_nt: TGTGCCAGCAGCTCGGGCCGGAGCTACGAGCAGTACTTC; cdr3_aa: CASSSGRSYEQYF; d_call: NA; v_call: TRBV11-1; clone_size: many; j_call: TRBJ2-7
cdr3_nt: TGTGCCAGCAGCTTTGGACTAGCGGGGGGGCAGTTGCATGAGCAGTTCTTC; cdr3_aa: CASSFGLAGGQLHEQFF; d_call: TRBD2; v_call: TRBV5-4; clone_size: NA; j_call: TRBJ2-1
cdr3_nt: TGTGCCAGCAGTTGGAGTGCCGGGGGCCACAACGAGCAGTACTTC; cdr3_aa: CASSWSAGGHNEQYF; d_call: NA; v_call: TRBV6-6; clone_size: NA; j_call: TRBJ2-7
cdr3_nt: TGTGCCAGCAGCTTAGGACAGGGGAACTTCGAGGGTGAGCAGTTCTTC; cdr3_aa: CASSLGQGNFEGEQFF; d_call: TRBD1; v_call: TRBV7-2; clone_size: few; j_call: TRBJ2-1
cdr3_nt: TGTGCCAGCAGCGTAGAGGCCAGCCTCGGCTACACCTTC; cdr3_aa: CASSVEASLGYTF; d_call: NA; v_call: TRBV9; clone_size: few; j_call: TRBJ1-2
cdr3_nt: TGTGCCAGCAGCCTAGACAATCAGCCCCAGCATTTT; cdr3_aa: CASSLDNQPQHF; d_call: NA; v_call: TRBV5-4; clone_size: NA; j_call: TRBJ1-5
cdr3_nt: TGCAGTGCTAGCTACGGGGTTCAGTACTTC; cdr3_aa: CSASYGVQYF; d_call: NA; v_call: TRBV20-1; clone_size: NA; j_call: TRBJ2-4
cdr3_nt: TGTGCCAGCAGTTTACTCGACAGGGAAAACGAGCAGTACTTC; cdr3_aa: CASSLLDRENEQYF; d_call: TRBD1; v_call: TRBV28; clone_size: NA; j_call: TRBJ2-7
cdr3_nt: TGTGCCAGCAGCGTAGTAGGGCAAGACTATGGCTACACCTTC; cdr3_aa: CASSVVGQDYGYTF; d_call: NA; v_call: TRBV9; clone_size: NA; j_call: TRBJ1-2
cdr3_nt: TGTGCCAGCAGCTTAGGGGGTAGCGGGAGAGGACAGTACTTC; cdr3_aa: CASSLGGSGRGQYF; d_call: TRBD2; v_call: TRBV7-2; clone_size: few; j_call: TRBJ2-7
cdr3_nt: TGTGCCACCAGCAGAGGGGGGTATTATGGCTACACCTTC; cdr3_aa: CATSRGGYYGYTF; d_call: NA; v_call: TRBV15; clone_size: few; j_call: TRBJ1-2
cdr3_nt: TGTGCCAGCAGCTACCCGGGGGAGACCCAGTACTTC; cdr3_aa: CASSYPGETQYF; d_call: NA; v_call: TRBV7-9; clone_size: NA; j_call: TRBJ2-5
cdr3_nt: TGTGCCAGCAGCCGCAGGGGAAACCTTTACTACGAGCAGTACTTC; cdr3_aa: CASSRRGNLYYEQYF; d_call: NA; v_call: TRBV5-6; clone_size: NA; j_call: TRBJ2-7
cdr3_nt: TGTGCCAGCAGACCTACAGGGATCTACGAGCAGTACTTC; cdr3_aa: CASRPTGIYEQYF; d_call: NA; v_call: TRBV7-2; clone_size: NA; j_call: TRBJ2-7
cdr3_nt: TGTGCCAACGGAGCGGGTTCTACCTACGAGCAGTACTTC; cdr3_aa: CANGAGSTYEQYF; d_call: NA; v_call: TRBV6-1; clone_size: NA; j_call: TRBJ2-7
cdr3_nt: TGTGCCAGCAGTGATGAGACAGGGAAAGCTTTCTTT; cdr3_aa: CASSDETGKAFF; d_call: TRBD1; v_call: TRBV6-1; clone_size: once; j_call: TRBJ1-1
cdr3_nt: TGTGCCAGCTCCTTGGGAGGGGGACTCTCCTACGAGCAGTACTTC; cdr3_aa: CASSLGGGLSYEQYF; d_call: NA; v_call: TRBV9; clone_size: NA; j_call: TRBJ2-7
cdr3_nt: TGTGCCAGCAGTTACGGGGGGTCCTCCTACAATGAGCAGTTCTTC; cdr3_aa: CASSYGGSSYNEQFF; d_call: NA; v_call: TRBV6-6; clone_size: few; j_call: TRBJ2-1
cdr3_nt: TGCGCCAGCAGCTTGGGGGGCCGACCGGGGGAAAAACTGTTTTTT; cdr3_aa: CASSLGGRPGEKLFF; d_call: NA; v_call: TRBV5-1; clone_size: NA; j_call: TRBJ1-4
cdr3_nt: TGTGCCAGCAGCTTAGGAGACAGGGGCACTGAAGCTTTCTTT; cdr3_aa: CASSLGDRGTEAFF; d_call: TRBD1; v_call: TRBV7-9; clone_size: few; j_call: TRBJ1-1
cdr3_nt: TGTGCCAGCAGTGTTGCTTACGAGCAGTACTTC; cdr3_aa: CASSVAYEQYF; d_call: NA; v_call: TRBV2; clone_size: few; j_call: TRBJ2-7
cdr3_nt: TGCACCAGCAGCCAAGTACCCCCCGCCAGACTCTCCAAAAACATTCAGTACTTC; cdr3_aa: CTSSQVPPARLSKNIQYF; d_call: NA; v_call: TRBV1; clone_size: NA; j_call: TRBJ2-4
cdr3_nt: TGCGCCAGCAGCCCCTTGACTAGCGGCACAGATACGCAGTATTTT; cdr3_aa: CASSPLTSGTDTQYF; d_call: TRBD2; v_call: TRBV5-1; clone_size: NA; j_call: TRBJ2-3
cdr3_nt: TGTGCCAGCAGCATCCCTAGCGGGGGGGAGGCTTTTAGAGAGCAGTACTTC; cdr3_aa: CASSIPSGGEAFREQYF; d_call: TRBD2; v_call: TRBV5-6; clone_size: NA; j_call: TRBJ2-7
cdr3_nt: TGTGCCAGCAGTCCTGGCCCCCATCAGGGAGGGAGAGAGACCCAGTACTTC; cdr3_aa: CASSPGPHQGGRETQYF; d_call: TRBD2; v_call: TRBV5-8; clone_size: NA; j_call: TRBJ2-5
cdr3_nt: TGTGCCAGCACTAAACAGGAGGGTTACAATGAGCAGTTCTTC; cdr3_aa: CASTKQEGYNEQFF; d_call: NA; v_call: TRBV5-4; clone_size: few; j_call: TRBJ2-1
cdr3_nt: TGTGCCAGCAGCTACCTACGGGCGGGAGAATATGGCTACACCTTC; cdr3_aa: CASSYLRAGEYGYTF; d_call: NA; v_call: TRBV7-8; clone_size: NA; j_call: TRBJ1-2
cdr3_nt: TGCGCCAGCAGCCAAGAGGGGAGCTATGGCTACACCTTC; cdr3_aa: CASSQEGSYGYTF; d_call: NA; v_call: TRBV4-3; clone_size: NA; j_call: TRBJ1-2
cdr3_nt: TGTGCCAGCAGTGAAGGCTCACATAATGAAAAACTGTTTTTT; cdr3_aa: CASSEGSHNEKLFF; d_call: NA; v_call: TRBV6-1; clone_size: few; j_call: TRBJ1-4
cdr3_nt: TGTGCCAGCAGCCCTACAGGGAACGAGCAGTACTTC; cdr3_aa: CASSPTGNEQYF; d_call: NA; v_call: TRBV7-2; clone_size: NA; j_call: TRBJ2-7
cdr3_nt: TGTGCCAGCAGCCCCAGGACAGGGGGGACTGAAGCTTTCTTT; cdr3_aa: CASSPRTGGTEAFF; d_call: TRBD1; v_call: TRBV2; clone_size: few; j_call: TRBJ1-1
cdr3_nt: TGTGCCAGTAGTATTTTGTGGGGAGGAAGGTCAGAGACCCAGTACTTC; cdr3_aa: CASSILWGGRSETQYF; d_call: NA; v_call: TRBV19; clone_size: few; j_call: TRBJ2-5
cdr3_nt: TGTGCCAGCAGCTTTAGGAATGAGCAGTTCTTC; cdr3_aa: CASSFRNEQFF; d_call: NA; v_call: TRBV13; clone_size: many; j_call: TRBJ2-1
cdr3_nt: TGTGCCATCACCCAGACAGAGCTGAACACTGAAGCTTTCTTT; cdr3_aa: CAITQTELNTEAFF; d_call: NA; v_call: TRBV10-3; clone_size: NA; j_call: TRBJ1-1